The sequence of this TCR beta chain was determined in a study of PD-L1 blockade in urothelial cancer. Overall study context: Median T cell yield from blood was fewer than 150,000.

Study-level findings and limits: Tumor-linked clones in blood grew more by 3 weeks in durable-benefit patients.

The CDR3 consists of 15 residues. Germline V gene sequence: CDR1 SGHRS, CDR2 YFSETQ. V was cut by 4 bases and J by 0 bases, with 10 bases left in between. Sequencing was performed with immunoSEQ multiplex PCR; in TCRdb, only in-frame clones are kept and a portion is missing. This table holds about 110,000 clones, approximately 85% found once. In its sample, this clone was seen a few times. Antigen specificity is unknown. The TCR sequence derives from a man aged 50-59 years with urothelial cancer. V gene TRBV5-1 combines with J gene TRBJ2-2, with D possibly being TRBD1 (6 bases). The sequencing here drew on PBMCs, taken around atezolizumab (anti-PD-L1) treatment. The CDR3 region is CASSVQGSNTGELFF. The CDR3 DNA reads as TGCGCCAGCAGCGTACAGGGATCGAACACCGGGGAGCTGTTTTTT.